The sequence of this TCR beta chain was determined in a study of Ad26.COV2.S vaccination and SARS-CoV-2 variants. Measured with immunoSEQ multiplex PCR; TCRdb has only the in-frame clones, and not every one. The repertoire includes fewer than 900,000 clones, approximately 88% of them detected once, and around 1.5% sits in the top ten. This clone was seen only once. As to treatment: roughly 18 received Ad26.COV2.S at low or high dose, single or two shots; 5 received placebo; per-sample allocation not given. Repertoires come from day 63 after the first vaccine or placebo injection. The CDR3 is 14 residues long. Germline CDR1 and CDR2: LNHDA and SQIVND (reference sequence). V lost 7 bases and J lost 9, with 19 bases in between.

The gene calls are TRBV19 and TRBJ2-1, with D tentatively TRBD2 (6 bases). The source was peripheral blood, collected in a trial of Ad26.COV2.S vaccine versus placebo. The TCR sequence derives from a person aged 18-60 years who received the Ad26.COV2.S COVID-19 vaccine or a placebo. CDR3 sequence reads: CASIERSTSGEQFF. DNA of the CDR3: TGTGCCAGTATTGAAAGGTCGACTAGTGGTGAGCAGTTCTTC.